This T cell receptor beta chain was sequenced during a study of PD-L1 blockade in urothelial cancer. In the study overall: Patients began atezolizumab, 1,200 mg intravenously every 3 weeks, in about 2014. Study findings and constraints: Durable-benefit patients expanded tumor-associated blood clones more at 3 weeks.

Time point in this sample: pretreatment peripheral blood. Urothelial carcinoma affected the patients, and it was locally advanced or metastatic. With regard to this clone: Antigen specificity is unknown.

The repertoire was sequenced with immunoSEQ multiplex PCR; TCRdb's copy has only in-frame clones and lacks some. In the table there are tens of thousands of clones, around nine tenths of which are singletons. CDR1 and CDR2 (germline): SGHNT, YYREEE (reference sequence). This CDR3 contains 15 residues. Trimming removed 0 bases at V and 5 bases at J, with 12 bases between. V gene TRBV5-4 combines with J gene TRBJ2-1; possible D gene TRBD1, 5 bases. Sequencing used PBMCs, obtained around atezolizumab (anti-PD-L1) treatment. The origin of this receptor is a woman aged 55-69 years with urothelial cancer. This chain's CDR3 is CASSLERGRNNEQFF. The CDR3 bases are TGTGCCAGCAGCTTGGAAAGGGGTAGGAACAATGAGCAGTTCTTC.